This T cell receptor beta chain was sequenced in a study of monozygotic twins with cystic fibrosis (dated by TCRdb to the early 2020s). About the full investigation: Barcoded libraries were prepared from about 3 micrograms of fragmented DNA with around 15 PCR cycles. To gauge how much genetics shapes V and J gene usage, the researchers compared TCR beta repertoires both within and across 16 monozygotic twin pairs who have cystic fibrosis. Ten female and six male twin pairs, aged roughly 2.0 to 40 years (median approximately 9.1 years) and mostly children and adolescents, were included in the cohort. On the day blood was drawn, the twins' weight-for-height and FEVPerc (FEV1 disease centile) were ranked against those of the approximately 990 cohort participants. Data for three of the twin pairs had been reported previously in another context.

CDR1 and CDR2, per the germline V gene, are SNHLY and FYNNEI. The junction carries 13 bases between V and J, which are trimmed by 3 bases and 13 bases respectively. Spanning cysteine to phenylalanine, the CDR3 consists of 12 amino acids. Only the CDR3 region is kept as DNA, spanning 36 bases read in frame from base 1. The investigation overall reported the following: V gene usage was most similar to the co-twin for 13 of 16 pairs, and J usage for 8 of 16 pairs, suggesting genetic constraints. The cohort was small, and the number of shared CDR3s showed no association with age, concordance or disease severity. Nucleotide-identical clonotype sharing was significantly higher within monozygotic CF twin pairs than between unrelated CF individuals (P = 0.000026, Mann-Whitney). Simpson clonality was generally low (median approximately 0.01), which suggests a naive-dominated repertoire, and clonality was higher in the most severely affected patients.

TCR beta CDR3 regions were amplified by multiplex PCR with the immunoSEQ immune profiling system according to the manufacturer's instructions. An Illumina NextSeq system was used to carry out the sequencing. Regarding the original processing steps: Sequence data were processed on the immunoSEQ Analyzer platform, and clonality was calculated as the square root of Simpson's index of productive rearrangements. Jensen-Shannon distance served as the measure of similarity in V and J usage, while OLGA was used to compute CDR3 generation probabilities. The immuneACCESS database (August 2020) and VDJdb (December 2020) were searched for shared CDR3 sequences. Not all clones reach the TCRdb copy of this immuneACCESS table, which keeps in-frame sequences only. Checked studies attribute under half of the gap to unresolved V genes and leave the rest unexplained. V and J calls and clone size are those listed in that table; D and trimming were worked out from the DNA. The sample table lists about 5,000 clones, approximately 96% of them with a count of one. Approximately 2.9% of the sample rests with the top ten.

As regards this clone: Its antigen specificity is not known. No base-level quality is on record; no much larger clone is a single base apart.

The twin pairs came from the European Cystic Fibrosis Twin and Sibling Study Cohort, which recruited patients from 150 to 200 CF clinics across 14 European countries. Zygosity and CFTR genotype were confirmed in-house, and zygosity was tested by multiplex PCR of nine short tandem repeat loci. Peripheral blood was sampled from each twin, with clinical parameters recorded on the day of blood sampling. Genomic DNA was isolated from peripheral blood cells with phenol/chloroform and kept in TE buffer at 4 degrees C. This TCR derives from a boy under 10 years old with cystic fibrosis. Recombination connected TRBV2 to TRBJ2-1; the D gene is possibly TRBD1, with 5 bases matching. The sequenced sample was blood. The DNA sequence follows: TGTGCCAGCAGTGACAGGGCGACGAGACAGTTCTTC. This translates into CASSDRATRQFF.